This is a list of T cell receptor beta chains from one sample in a study of T-cell memory formation after mild COVID-19. In TCRdb, the 5' RACE reads were re-called with MiXCR into one record per CDR3 protein. The table lists about 400,000 distinct CDR3 sequences, less than 25% of them singletons. Sequenced: PBMCs or a T cell subset sorted from them (not recorded which). Source of these receptors: an adult woman who had mild COVID-19 (a few samples of this study predate the infection). Cell type and time point are not known. Both conserved end residues are part of each CDR3. Fields, in order: D gene, J gene, clone size, CDR3 length, V gene, CDR3 DNA, CDR3 protein. The D gene is left open where the match is weak. Rows may omit the clone size; those that give it use once, few, many or a size class.

d_call: NA
j_call: TRBJ2-4
clone_size: NA
cdr3_length: 15
v_call: TRBV5-1
cdr3_nt: TGCGCCAGCAGTCGGGGTTCCGTAGCCAAAAACATTCAGTACTTC
cdr3_aa: CASSRGSVAKNIQYF

d_call: NA
j_call: TRBJ2-7
clone_size: few
cdr3_length: 13
v_call: TRBV27
cdr3_nt: TGTGCCAGCAGTTTGGGCTTCCTCGCCGAGCAGTACTTC
cdr3_aa: CASSLGFLAEQYF

d_call: TRBD2
j_call: TRBJ2-3
clone_size: NA
cdr3_length: 18
v_call: TRBV27
cdr3_nt: TGTGCCAGCAGTTTAACTAGCGGGGGCCTCCGGAGCACAGATACGCAGTATTTT
cdr3_aa: CASSLTSGGLRSTDTQYF

d_call: TRBD1
j_call: TRBJ2-7
clone_size: few
cdr3_length: 15
v_call: TRBV30
cdr3_nt: TGTGCCTGGAGTAAAGGACAGGGGGCAATCTACGAGCAGTACTTC
cdr3_aa: CAWSKGQGAIYEQYF

d_call: NA
j_call: TRBJ2-3
clone_size: few
cdr3_length: 15
v_call: TRBV15
cdr3_nt: TGTGCCACCAGCAGAGCCTGGCAGGGCTCAGATACGCAGTATTTT
cdr3_aa: CATSRAWQGSDTQYF

d_call: TRBD1
j_call: TRBJ2-5
clone_size: NA
cdr3_length: 12
v_call: TRBV5-1
cdr3_nt: TGCGCCAGCGGACAGGGGGGGGAGACCCAGTACTTC
cdr3_aa: CASGQGGETQYF

d_call: TRBD1
j_call: TRBJ1-2
clone_size: NA
cdr3_length: 15
v_call: TRBV7-9
cdr3_nt: TGTGCCAGCAGCTTCTCCGCAGGGGGGAAGGGTGGCTACACCTTC
cdr3_aa: CASSFSAGGKGGYTF

d_call: TRBD1
j_call: TRBJ1-1
clone_size: NA
cdr3_length: 17
v_call: TRBV12-3/TRBV12-4
cdr3_nt: TGTGCCAGCAGCCGAGGGGGCCCGGGACAAATGAACACTGAAGCTTTCTTT
cdr3_aa: CASSRGGPGQMNTEAFF

d_call: NA
j_call: TRBJ2-2
clone_size: few
cdr3_length: 15
v_call: TRBV24-1
cdr3_nt: TGTGCCACCAGTGATTTAGGCGGGGAAGGCGGGGAGCTGTTTTTT
cdr3_aa: CATSDLGGEGGELFF

d_call: NA
j_call: TRBJ2-1
clone_size: NA
cdr3_length: 13
v_call: TRBV5-6
cdr3_nt: TGTGCCAGCAGCTTGGCCGGTGGTCCGGAGCAGTTCTTC
cdr3_aa: CASSLAGGPEQFF

d_call: NA
j_call: TRBJ2-4
clone_size: NA
cdr3_length: 18
v_call: TRBV6-5
cdr3_nt: TGTGCCAGCAGTTACTCGGCTAGAAGGGGTTTAGCCAAAAACATTCAGTACTTC
cdr3_aa: CASSYSARRGLAKNIQYF

d_call: NA
j_call: TRBJ2-7
clone_size: NA
cdr3_length: 13
v_call: TRBV20-1
cdr3_nt: TGCAGTGCCCTACTACTTTGGGGCAAGGAGCAGTACTTC
cdr3_aa: CSALLLWGKEQYF

d_call: TRBD2
j_call: TRBJ2-5
clone_size: NA
cdr3_length: 16
v_call: TRBV5-1
cdr3_nt: TGCGCCAGCAGCCCCTGGGGGACTAGCGGACAAGAGACCCAGTACTTC
cdr3_aa: CASSPWGTSGQETQYF

d_call: NA
j_call: TRBJ1-2
clone_size: NA
cdr3_length: 12
v_call: TRBV2
cdr3_nt: TGTGCCAGCAGCTCCCCGATCTATGGCTACACCTTC
cdr3_aa: CASSSPIYGYTF

d_call: TRBD1
j_call: TRBJ2-7
clone_size: few
cdr3_length: 14
v_call: TRBV7-2
cdr3_nt: TGTGCCAGCAGCAACCGGGACAGGGCGTACGAGCAGTACTTC
cdr3_aa: CASSNRDRAYEQYF

d_call: NA
j_call: TRBJ2-3
clone_size: NA
cdr3_length: 15
v_call: TRBV7-8
cdr3_nt: TGTGCCAGCAGCCCTAGCCATAGATCCGGGGATACGCAGTATTTT
cdr3_aa: CASSPSHRSGDTQYF

d_call: NA
j_call: TRBJ2-7
clone_size: NA
cdr3_length: 15
v_call: TRBV4-2
cdr3_nt: TGTGCCAGCAGCCAAGGGAGGCACAGCTCCTACGAGCAGTACTTC
cdr3_aa: CASSQGRHSSYEQYF

d_call: NA
j_call: TRBJ2-3
clone_size: NA
cdr3_length: 12
v_call: TRBV7-2
cdr3_nt: TGTGCCAGCAGCCCCGCTAGAGATACGCAGTATTTT
cdr3_aa: CASSPARDTQYF

d_call: NA
j_call: TRBJ1-5
clone_size: NA
cdr3_length: 15
v_call: TRBV20-1
cdr3_nt: TGCAGTGCTAGAGAGAGGACGGATAGCAATCAGCCCCAGCATTTT
cdr3_aa: CSARERTDSNQPQHF

d_call: TRBD1
j_call: TRBJ2-2
clone_size: NA
cdr3_length: 16
v_call: TRBV6-2/TRBV6-3
cdr3_nt: TGTGCCAGCAGTCCCGTGGGGACAGTGAACACCGGGGAGCTGTTTTTT
cdr3_aa: CASSPVGTVNTGELFF

d_call: NA
j_call: TRBJ2-7
clone_size: few
cdr3_length: 14
v_call: TRBV6-2/TRBV6-3
cdr3_nt: TGTGCCAGCAGTTCGGGACTGAAGCCCTACGAGCAGTACTTC
cdr3_aa: CASSSGLKPYEQYF

d_call: TRBD1
j_call: TRBJ2-3
clone_size: few
cdr3_length: 15
v_call: TRBV4-2
cdr3_nt: TGTGCCAGCAGCGATCCGGGACAGATAACAGATACGCAGTATTTT
cdr3_aa: CASSDPGQITDTQYF

d_call: TRBD2
j_call: TRBJ2-1
clone_size: few
cdr3_length: 17
v_call: TRBV12-3/TRBV12-4
cdr3_nt: TGTGCCAGCAGCGGACTAGCGGGGGGGATCACCTACAATGAGCAGTTCTTC
cdr3_aa: CASSGLAGGITYNEQFF

d_call: NA
j_call: TRBJ2-5
clone_size: NA
cdr3_length: 16
v_call: TRBV6-1
cdr3_nt: TGTGCCAGCAGTGATAGAAACAGGAAACTACAAGAGACCCAGTACTTC
cdr3_aa: CASSDRNRKLQETQYF

d_call: NA
j_call: TRBJ1-1
clone_size: few
cdr3_length: 15
v_call: TRBV18
cdr3_nt: TGTGCCAGCTCACCAGCCGACTCCTCGCTCACTGAAGCTTTCTTT
cdr3_aa: CASSPADSSLTEAFF

d_call: NA
j_call: TRBJ2-7
clone_size: few
cdr3_length: 14
v_call: TRBV6-4
cdr3_nt: TGTGCCAGCAGTGACGCTAGTATCCCCTACGAGCAGTACTTC
cdr3_aa: CASSDASIPYEQYF

d_call: NA
j_call: TRBJ1-2
clone_size: many
cdr3_length: 13
v_call: TRBV5-5
cdr3_nt: TGTGCCAGCAGCCCGGACGCTAACTATGGCTACACCTTC
cdr3_aa: CASSPDANYGYTF

d_call: TRBD1
j_call: TRBJ1-1
clone_size: few
cdr3_length: 11
v_call: TRBV20-1
cdr3_nt: TGCAGTGCTACAAGGACAGGGGAGGCTTTCTTT
cdr3_aa: CSATRTGEAFF

d_call: NA
j_call: TRBJ2-2
clone_size: few
cdr3_length: 13
v_call: TRBV6-5
cdr3_nt: TGTGCCAGTGGCAGGCGGAACACCGGGGAGCTGTTTTTT
cdr3_aa: CASGRRNTGELFF

d_call: NA
j_call: TRBJ2-3
clone_size: few
cdr3_length: 16
v_call: TRBV4-1
cdr3_nt: TGCGCCAGCAGCCCCCAGGCAGGACATCGCACAGATACGCAGTATTTT
cdr3_aa: CASSPQAGHRTDTQYF

d_call: TRBD1
j_call: TRBJ2-1
clone_size: few
cdr3_length: 15
v_call: TRBV7-9
cdr3_nt: TGTGCCAGCATCTATACCGGGACAGGGATGAATGAGCAGTTCTTC
cdr3_aa: CASIYTGTGMNEQFF

d_call: NA
j_call: TRBJ2-2
clone_size: few
cdr3_length: 17
v_call: TRBV7-8
cdr3_nt: TGTGCCAGCAGCTTATACAGGGATGGCGGGTCATTCGGGGAGCTGTTTTTT
cdr3_aa: CASSLYRDGGSFGELFF

d_call: NA
j_call: TRBJ2-7
clone_size: NA
cdr3_length: 17
v_call: TRBV6-5
cdr3_nt: TGTGCCAGCAGTTACTCCCCCCTTAGCGGCCAAACCTACGAGCAGTACTTC
cdr3_aa: CASSYSPLSGQTYEQYF

d_call: NA
j_call: TRBJ2-2
clone_size: few
cdr3_length: 16
v_call: TRBV3-1
cdr3_nt: TGTGCCAGCAGCCAAGACGCCGGGACCGGTAGCAGGGAGCTGTTTTTT
cdr3_aa: CASSQDAGTGSRELFF

d_call: NA
j_call: TRBJ2-1
clone_size: few
cdr3_length: 12
v_call: TRBV12-3/TRBV12-4
cdr3_nt: TGTGCCAGCAGTTTAGGCAGCGTCCCGTCGTCCTTC
cdr3_aa: CASSLGSVPSSF

d_call: NA
j_call: TRBJ1-4
clone_size: few
cdr3_length: 13
v_call: TRBV7-6
cdr3_nt: TGTGCCAGCAGCTTATGGGCTAATGAAAAACTGTTTTTT
cdr3_aa: CASSLWANEKLFF

d_call: TRBD1
j_call: TRBJ2-5
clone_size: NA
cdr3_length: 13
v_call: TRBV29-1
cdr3_nt: TGCAGCGTTGGAGGGACAGCTCAAGAGACCCAGTACTTC
cdr3_aa: CSVGGTAQETQYF

d_call: NA
j_call: TRBJ2-7
clone_size: NA
cdr3_length: 11
v_call: TRBV27
cdr3_nt: TGTGCCAGCAGTTTCGCCCACGAGCAGTACTTC
cdr3_aa: CASSFAHEQYF

d_call: NA
j_call: TRBJ1-6
clone_size: few
cdr3_length: 14
v_call: TRBV28
cdr3_nt: TGTGCCAGCAGTCCCAAAATGGTTAATTCACCCCTCCACTTT
cdr3_aa: CASSPKMVNSPLHF

d_call: NA
j_call: TRBJ1-1
clone_size: NA
cdr3_length: 14
v_call: TRBV12-3/TRBV12-4
cdr3_nt: TGTGCCAGCCAAGTTTATGGCGGGGCCACTGAAGCTTTCTTT
cdr3_aa: CASQVYGGATEAFF

d_call: TRBD2
j_call: TRBJ2-1
clone_size: few
cdr3_length: 16
v_call: TRBV11-3
cdr3_nt: TGTGCCAGCAGCTTAGACGCCCAGCGGGAGGTGGATGAGCAGTTCTTC
cdr3_aa: CASSLDAQREVDEQFF

d_call: TRBD2
j_call: TRBJ2-1
clone_size: NA
cdr3_length: 13
v_call: TRBV15
cdr3_nt: TGTGCCACCAGCAGAAGACTAGCTAATGAGCAGTTCTTC
cdr3_aa: CATSRRLANEQFF